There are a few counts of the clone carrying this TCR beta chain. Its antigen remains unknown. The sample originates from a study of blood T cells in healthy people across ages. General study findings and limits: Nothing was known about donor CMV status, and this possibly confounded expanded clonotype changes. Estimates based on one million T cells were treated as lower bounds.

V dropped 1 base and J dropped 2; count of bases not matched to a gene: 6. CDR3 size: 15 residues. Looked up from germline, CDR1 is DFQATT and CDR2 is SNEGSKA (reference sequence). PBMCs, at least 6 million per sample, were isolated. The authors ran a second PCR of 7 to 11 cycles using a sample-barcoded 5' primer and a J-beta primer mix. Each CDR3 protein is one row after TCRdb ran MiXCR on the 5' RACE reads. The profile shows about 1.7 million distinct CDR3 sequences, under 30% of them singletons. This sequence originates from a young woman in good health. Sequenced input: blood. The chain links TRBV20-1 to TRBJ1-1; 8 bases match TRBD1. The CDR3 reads CSARGQGAFNTEAFF. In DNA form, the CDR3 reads TGCAGTGCTAGAGGTCAGGGGGCTTTTAACACTGAAGCTTTCTTT.